The entry below describes one T cell receptor beta chain. These data originate in a study of CD8 T cells in Susac syndrome. RNA amounts of about 0.5 to 1 ug underwent reverse transcription with random hexamers. Each CDR3 protein gets one entry after TCRdb re-called the immunoSEQ multiplex PCR reads with MiXCR. The table includes a few hundred thousand distinct CDR3 sequences, 89% detected once. The CDR3 is 19 amino acids. Looked up from germline, CDR1 is MDHEN and CDR2 is SYDVKM. The ends lost 3 bases at V and 0 bases at J; junction bases unmatched: 14. The chain couples TRBV28 to TRBJ2-3, with 8 bases identical to TRBD2. Source material: CD8+ T cells from PBMCs. This TCR was recovered from a human donor with multiple sclerosis. CDR3 DNA: TGTGCCAGCAGTTTTCGGTGGGCTAGCGGGCGCACTAGCACAGATACGCAGTATTTT. Its translation: CASSFRWASGRTSTDTQYF.